This is a list of T cell receptor beta chains from one sample in a study of shared clonotypes between healthy human individuals. Some clones are missing from TCRdb's copy, which holds only in-frame ones; the method was immunoSEQ multiplex PCR. This table has 600,000 to 750,000 clones, 72% appearing once. Material for sequencing was memory CD4+ T cells sorted from blood. All receptors derive from a woman in her thirties in good health. The CDR3 runs from the conserved cysteine through the conserved F or W. D genes are given only for firm matches. Some rows mark clone size as missing; the rest say once, few, many or name a class of expanded clone.

d_call	v_call	j_call	clone_size	cdr3_nt	cdr3_aa
TRBD1	TRBV4-2	TRBJ1-2	NA	TGTGCCAGCAGCCCCACAGGGGGCGGAAACTATGGCTACACCTTC	CASSPTGGGNYGYTF
NA	TRBV11-2	TRBJ1-1	NA	TGTGCCAGCAGCCCCTTATTTGGGGGGGTAGACACTGAAGCTTTCTTT	CASSPLFGGVDTEAFF
NA	TRBV16	TRBJ2-5	many	TGTGCCAGCAGCCAATCTGAAGAGACCCAGTACTTC	CASSQSEETQYF
TRBD2	TRBV15	TRBJ2-3	NA	TGTGCCACCAGCCCCCATGGACTAGCGGGAGTCAGTCAGGGCGGGGATACGCAGTATTTT	CATSPHGLAGVSQGGDTQYF
TRBD2	TRBV4-1	TRBJ2-7	NA	TGCGCCAGCAGCCCAATGGCCAGCGGGGGCTACGAGCAGTACTTC	CASSPMASGGYEQYF
TRBD2	TRBV10-3	TRBJ2-3	NA	TGTGCCATCAGTCTGACTTTAGTAGGACTAGCGGGTCGGAGCACAGATACGCAGTATTTT	CAISLTLVGLAGRSTDTQYF
NA	TRBV4-2	TRBJ2-2	NA	TGTGCCAGCAGCCAGATCCAGGTTAGCACCGGGGAGCTGTTTTTT	CASSQIQVSTGELFF
TRBD1	TRBV28	TRBJ1-1	NA	TGTGCCAGCAGCACCGACAGGGTTGGCGCTTTCTTT	CASSTDRVGAFF
TRBD2	TRBV7-6	TRBJ2-3	NA	TGTGCCAGCAGCCCCCACCCAGCGACTAGCGGCACAGATACGCAGTATTTT	CASSPHPATSGTDTQYF
NA	TRBV6-1	TRBJ2-7	few	TGTGCCAGCAGTGAAGCCGCCAGGGGCTACGAGCAGTACTTC	CASSEAARGYEQYF
NA	TRBV7-2	TRBJ2-3	NA	TGTGCCAGCAGCCCAGGACTCCTGGGGTACACAGATACGCAGTATTTT	CASSPGLLGYTDTQYF
NA	TRBV18	TRBJ1-2	NA	TGTGCCAGCTCCGTGACCCAGGGCTATGGCTACACCTTC	CASSVTQGYGYTF
NA	TRBV19	TRBJ1-5	many	TGTGCCAGCTCGCCGGGACGGCATAGCAATCAGCCCCAGCATTTT	CASSPGRHSNQPQHF
TRBD2	TRBV29-1	TRBJ2-1	NA	TGCAGCGTTGAAGATCAATGGACTAGCGGGTACAATGAGCAGTTCTTC	CSVEDQWTSGYNEQFF
TRBD1	TRBV7-2	TRBJ2-1	NA	TGTGCCAGCAGCTTACCCACAGGGGGCCCAAGCTCCTACAATGAGCAGTTCTTC	CASSLPTGGPSSYNEQFF
TRBD1	TRBV18	TRBJ1-4	NA	TGTGCCAGCTCACCACCGGGGACAGGGAATGAAAAACTGTTTTTT	CASSPPGTGNEKLFF
TRBD2	TRBV2	TRBJ2-7	NA	TGTGCCAGCAGTGGGACTAGCGGGCGGGTGACTTCCTACGAGCAGTACTTC	CASSGTSGRVTSYEQYF